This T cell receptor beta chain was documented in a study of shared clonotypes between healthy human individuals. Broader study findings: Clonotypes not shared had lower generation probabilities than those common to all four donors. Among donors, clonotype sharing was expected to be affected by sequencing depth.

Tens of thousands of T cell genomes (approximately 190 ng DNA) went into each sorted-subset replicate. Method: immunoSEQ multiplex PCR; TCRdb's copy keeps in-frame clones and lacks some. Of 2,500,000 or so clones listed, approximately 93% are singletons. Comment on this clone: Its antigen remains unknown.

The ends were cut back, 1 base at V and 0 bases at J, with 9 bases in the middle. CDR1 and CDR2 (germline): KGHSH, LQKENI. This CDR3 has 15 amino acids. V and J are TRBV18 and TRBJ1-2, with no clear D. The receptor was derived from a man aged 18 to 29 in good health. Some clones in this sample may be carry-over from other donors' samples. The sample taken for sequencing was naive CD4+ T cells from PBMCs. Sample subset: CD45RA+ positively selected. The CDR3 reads CASSPLTESNYGYTF. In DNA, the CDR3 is TGTGCCAGCTCACCACTGACTGAGTCTAACTATGGCTACACCTTC.